This TCR beta chain was found in a study of CD8 T cells in Susac syndrome. Per the germline V gene, CDR1 is SGHAT and CDR2 is FQNNGV. The CDR3 has 16 amino acids. Trimming left V 3 bases short and J 9 bases short, with 21 bases between. Negative isolation was used for CD8+ and CD4+ T cells, and FACS enrichment was applied to TEMRA cells. The authors reverse transcribed 0.5 to 1 ug RNA with random hexamers. An immunoSEQ multiplex PCR generated amplified TCR beta CDR3 products spanning 54 Vbeta and 13 Jbeta. Each CDR3 protein is one row after TCRdb ran MiXCR on the immunoSEQ multiplex PCR reads. The sample shows about 190,000 distinct CDR3 sequences, around 95% of them seen only once.

V and J are TRBV11-2 and TRBJ2-1, with a weak D call TRBD1 (6 bases). The sequence came from a human donor with Susac syndrome. Sequences were obtained from CD4+ T cells from PBMCs. The CDR3 protein is CASSFVPGQRSSEQFF. The CDR3 DNA follows: TGTGCCAGCAGCTTTGTGCCGGGACAAAGAAGTAGTGAGCAGTTCTTC. Full variable domain (outside the CDR3, taken from reference TRBV11-2 and TRBJ2-1): EAGVAQSPRYKIIEKRQSVAFWCNPISGHATLYWYQQILGQGPKLLIQFQNNGVVDDSQLPKDRFSAERLKGVDSTLKIQPAKLEDSAVYLCASSFVPGQRSSEQFFGPGTRLTVL.